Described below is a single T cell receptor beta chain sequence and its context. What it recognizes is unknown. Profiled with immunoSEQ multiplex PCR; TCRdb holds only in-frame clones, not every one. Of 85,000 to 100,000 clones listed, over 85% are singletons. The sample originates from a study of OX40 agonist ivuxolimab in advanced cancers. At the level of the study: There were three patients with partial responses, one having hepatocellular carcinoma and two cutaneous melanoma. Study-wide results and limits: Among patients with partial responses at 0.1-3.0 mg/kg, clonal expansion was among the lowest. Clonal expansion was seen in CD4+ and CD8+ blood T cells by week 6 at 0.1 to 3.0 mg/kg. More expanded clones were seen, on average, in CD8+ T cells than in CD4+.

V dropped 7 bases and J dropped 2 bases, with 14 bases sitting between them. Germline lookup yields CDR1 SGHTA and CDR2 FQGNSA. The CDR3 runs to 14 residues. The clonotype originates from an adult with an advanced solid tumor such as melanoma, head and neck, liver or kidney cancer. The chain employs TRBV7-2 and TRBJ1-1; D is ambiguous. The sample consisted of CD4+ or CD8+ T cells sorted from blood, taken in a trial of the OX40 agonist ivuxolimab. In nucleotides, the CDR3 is TGTGCCAGCACCCGCCCCGGCACTAACACTGAAGCTTTCTTT. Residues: CASTRPGTNTEAFF.